Following are 18 T cell receptor beta chains from one sample sequenced in a study of cytomegalovirus exposure and HLA in healthy donors. Researchers ran the PCR with 60 Vbeta and 13 Jbeta primers. Data came from immunoSEQ multiplex PCR; TCRdb stores just in-frame clones and leaves some out. The profile shows 90,000 to 120,000 clones, about 80% of them singletons. Material for sequencing was PBMCs. These receptors were taken from a female donor in good health and CMV-seropositive.

In this sample, this clone turned up a few times. The CDR3 nucleotides are TGTGCCAGCACCCAGTCATGGGAGAGCTACGAGCAGTACTTC. Translating gives CASTQSWESYEQYF. This chain uses TRBV2 with TRBJ2-7; perhaps TRBD2 as D (5 bases). The germline gives CDR1 SNHLY, CDR2 FYNNEI. This CDR3 comprises 14 residues. V was trimmed by 7 bases and J by 3 bases, leaving 16 bases between them.

The gene calls are TRBV7-6 and TRBJ2-5; tentatively, D is TRBD2 (5 bases). CDR1 is SGHVS, CDR2 FNYEAQ, per germline. V was trimmed by 5 bases and J by 0 bases, leaving 13 bases between them. This CDR3 region has 15 residues. CDR3 loop: CASSPQTGNQETQYF. For the CDR3, the DNA is TGTGCCAGCAGCCCACAGACCGGGAACCAAGAGACCCAGTACTTC.

The chain is built from TRBV10-3 and TRBJ1-5; D is possibly TRBD1 (5 bases). The germline V and J ends were trimmed by 10 bases and 4 bases, with 14 bases remaining between them. CDR3 length: 13 residues. Germline CDR1 reads ENHRY; CDR2 reads SYGVKD. Written as DNA, the CDR3 is TGTGCCACCGAAGACAGTCTTAATCAGCCCCAGCATTTT. This encodes CATEDSLNQPQHF.

The gene calls are TRBV27 and TRBJ1-2; TRBD1 agrees at 10 bases. The CDR3 loop spans 16 amino acids. J lost 8 bases, V lost 6 bases, and 15 bases had no gene match. Germline CDR1 reads MNHEY; CDR2 reads SMNVEV (reference sequence). CDR3 DNA sequence: TGTGCCAGCAGCTTCTCCACCGGGACAGGGGTTGGCGGCTACACCTTC. Its protein product is CASSFSTGTGVGGYTF.

This chain uses TRBV5-1 with TRBJ2-7; the match to TRBD1 covers 9 bases. V shed 0 bases, J shed 5 bases, and the junction held 6 bases outside the gene matches. CDR1 is SGHRS, CDR2 YFSETQ, per germline. The CDR3 covers 15 residues. CDR3 sequence reads: CASSLEGQGSHEQYF. The CDR3 DNA is TGCGCCAGCAGCTTGGAGGGACAGGGAAGTCACGAGCAGTACTTC.

The chain couples TRBV7-9 to TRBJ2-1; D gene uncertain. Germline CDR1 SEHNR, CDR2 FQNEAQ (reference sequence). The CDR3 contains 13 residues. Trimming left V 5 bases short and J 12 bases short, with 17 bases between. The CDR3: CASSLLEVAGQFF. The CDR3 DNA follows: TGTGCCAGCAGCCTACTCGAGGTCGCCGGGCAGTTCTTC.

The genes are TRBV28 and TRBJ1-4; TRBD1 aligns across 7 bases. V trimming: 10 bases; J trimming: 8 bases; junction bases outside the gene matches: 7. The germline V gene has CDR1 MDHEN and CDR2 SYDVKM. The CDR3 extends over 12 amino acids. The CDR3 region is CATRGQWEKLFF. CDR3 nucleotide sequence: TGTGCCACGAGGGGACAGTGGGAAAAACTGTTTTTT.

The V call is TRBV5-4, the J call TRBJ1-1, with TRBD1 identical over 9 bases. J was trimmed by 4 bases and V by 4 bases; bases with no gene match: 14. The CDR3 totals 17 residues. Germline values: CDR1 SGHNT, CDR2 YYREEE (reference sequence). In nucleotides, the CDR3 is TGTGCCAGCAGCGCGGACAGGGGAGGGTTTCTCTCCACTGAAGCTTTCTTT. Encoded protein: CASSADRGGFLSTEAFF.

The V call is TRBV18, the J call TRBJ1-4, with 11 bases fitting TRBD1. Germline assignment: CDR1 KGHSH and CDR2 LQKENI. V was pared by 4 bases and J by 8 bases, with 3 bases of the junction left unmatched. CDR3 length equals 14 residues. Here the CDR3 DNA reads TGTGCCAGCTCACAAGGGACAGGGGGAGAAAAACTGTTTTTT. Amino acid sequence: CASSQGTGGEKLFF.

The V call is TRBV6-6, the J call TRBJ2-5; the match to TRBD2 covers 7 bases. The junction had 9 bases not matched to a gene; V was cut back by 7 bases and J by 4 bases. CDR3 length: 14 residues. Germline V gene lookup returns CDR1 MNHNY and CDR2 SVGAGI (reference sequence). CDR3 region: CASKTDWGGETQYF. CDR3 coding DNA: TGTGCCAGCAAGACGGATTGGGGGGGAGAGACCCAGTACTTC.

The V and J genes are TRBV4-3 and TRBJ2-1; 12 nucleotides agree with TRBD1. Germline V lookup: CDR1 LGHNA, CDR2 YSLEER. The CDR3 length is 14 residues. After removal of 4 bases from V and 8 bases from J, the junction contained 3 bases not matched to a gene. The CDR3 reads CASSPGTGGHEQFF. The CDR3 DNA sequence: TGCGCCAGCAGCCCCGGGACAGGGGGCCATGAGCAGTTCTTC.

This clone appeared a few times. J is TRBJ2-1 and V is TRBV2; 12 bases are shared with TRBD2. This CDR3 contains 14 residues. From germline, CDR1 is SNHLY and CDR2 FYNNEI. The V and J ends lost 6 bases and 10 bases, in that order; junction bases with no gene match: 7. The CDR3: CASRASGGAGEQFF. In DNA, the CDR3 is TGTGCCAGCAGGGCTAGCGGGGGGGCCGGGGAGCAGTTCTTC.

The chain carries TRBV5-3 and TRBJ1-2; 10 nucleotides agree with TRBD1. TRBV5-3 is marked as an open reading frame, function uncertain. V gave up 4 bases and J gave up 13 bases; unmatched junction bases: 19. The CDR3 extends over 16 amino acids. Here the CDR3 reads CARSPRFRDRGRRGTF. CDR3 coding DNA: TGTGCCAGAAGCCCCCGGTTCCGGGACAGGGGCCGCAGGGGCACCTTC.

The chain combines TRBV2 with TRBJ2-3; weak D call: TRBD1 (5 bases). Germline assignment: CDR1 SNHLY and CDR2 FYNNEI. The CDR3 runs to 15 residues. Between the trimmed V and J ends, which lost 5 bases and 0 bases, there was a span of 12 bases. The CDR3 here is CASSYRPESTDTQYF. CDR3 DNA: TGTGCCAGCAGTTACAGGCCCGAAAGCACAGATACGCAGTATTTT.

The rearrangement links TRBV2 to TRBJ1-2, with D maybe TRBD1 (6 bases). The CDR3 has 14 amino acids. Germline V gives CDR1 SNHLY, CDR2 FYNNEI. Deletions cut 1 base from V and 3 bases from J, with 9 bases between. This CDR3 reads CASSEDRVDYGYTF. The CDR3 DNA is TGTGCCAGCAGTGAAGACAGGGTAGACTATGGCTACACCTTC. Full variable domain (remainder filled in from reference TRBV2 and TRBJ1-2): EPEVTQTPSHQVTQMGQEVILRCVPISNHLYFYWYRQILGQKVEFLVSFYNNEISEKSEIFDDQFSVERPDGSNFTLKIRSTKLEDSAMYFCASSEDRVDYGYTFGSGTRLTVV.

The CDR3 spells CASSLAWGREQYF. Here the CDR3 DNA reads TGTGCCAGCAGCCTAGCCTGGGGGCGCGAGCAGTACTTC. The genes are TRBV11-2 and TRBJ2-5; possible D gene TRBD1, 6 bases. The J call may not be correct, given that the DNA end is closer to TRBJ2-7. The germline CDR1 and CDR2 sequences are SGHAT and FQNNGV. The CDR3 is made up of 13 amino acids.

The V gene is TRBV11-2, the J gene TRBJ2-1; 8 bases are shared with TRBD2. V was clipped by 5 bases and J by 5 bases; unmatched bases: 14. Germline V CDR1 and CDR2: SGHAT, FQNNGV. The CDR3 has 17 residues. CDR3 in DNA: TGTGCCAGCAGCCGAGCCCCCGCCGGGAGGGGTAACAATGAGCAGTTCTTC. Protein: CASSRAPAGRGNNEQFF.

A note on this clone: An end of the junction does not agree with germline; a read error may underlie this. The gene calls are TRBV7-9 and TRBJ1-2, with 10 bases aligning to TRBD1. CDR1 is SEHNR, CDR2 FQNEAQ, per germline (reference sequence). This CDR3 region has 15 residues. CDR3: CSSSPGGDRGSAYTF. CDR3 nucleotides: TGTTCCAGCAGCCCTGGGGGGGACAGGGGCAGTGCCTACACCTTC.